Below, 23 T cell receptor beta chains from the same sample are listed, as sequenced in a study of radiation and T cells in renal cell carcinoma. Assay used: immunoSEQ multiplex PCR; TCRdb lists only in-frame clones, some missing. The top ten clones hold 20% to 25% of a sample with around 86,000 clones, 65% to 90% of them seen once. Stated time point: blood 2 weeks post-SBRT. Treatment noted: 15 Gy SBRT to primary tumor, nephrectomy 4 weeks later. Here the sequenced sample was blood, taken from a patient whose treatment included radiotherapy and nephrectomy. The origin of the receptors is a woman aged 45-65 years with renal cell carcinoma.

This clone turned up a few times. The rearrangement uses TRBV28 and TRBJ1-1, with TRBD1 matching over 10 bases. V trimming: 4 bases; J trimming: 0 bases; junction bases outside the gene matches: 8. There are 17 residues in the CDR3. The germline gives CDR1 MDHEN, CDR2 SYDVKM. The CDR3 DNA sequence: TGTGCCAGCAGTTCAGACAGGGGGCTTCTCCTGAACACTGAAGCTTTCTTT. Protein sequence: CASSSDRGLLLNTEAFF.

This chain connects TRBV6-5 to TRBJ1-2; D is perhaps TRBD1 (5 bases). The CDR3 is 14 amino acids. Trimming cost V 5 bases and J 4 bases, with 14 bases left between them. Germline V gene lookup returns CDR1 MNHEY and CDR2 SVGAGI. CDR3 loop: CASSQGSLSYGYTF. CDR3 DNA: TGTGCCAGCAGTCAGGGCTCATTATCCTATGGCTACACCTTC.

J is TRBJ2-3 and V is TRBV6-1; D is perhaps TRBD1 or TRBD2 (5 bases each). The CDR3 runs to 16 residues. Between the trimmed V and J ends, which lost 2 bases and 4 bases, there was a span of 16 bases. Germline V CDR1 and CDR2: MNHNS, SASEGT. The CDR3 DNA reads TGTGCCAGCAGTGAACGCCCAGATGGGGGTGCAGATACGCAGTATTTT. Its translation is CASSERPDGGADTQYF.

This sequence joins TRBV28 and TRBJ1-6; D gene uncertain. Per germline, CDR1 MDHEN and CDR2 SYDVKM. Trimming took 8 bases from V and 11 from J, leaving 13 bases between them. The CDR3 has 12 amino acids. The CDR3 spells CASVGMEAPLHF. DNA for the CDR3: TGTGCCAGCGTGGGGATGGAGGCACCCCTCCACTTT. Combining the CDR3 with reference TRBV28 and TRBJ1-6 gives the whole variable domain DVKVTQSSRYLVKRTGEKVFLECVQDMDHENMFWYRQDPGLGLRLIYFSYDVKMKEKGDIPEGYSVSREKKERFSLILESASTNQTSMYLCASVGMEAPLHFGNGTRLTVT.

The rearrangement joins TRBV28 to TRBJ1-4, with TRBD1 matching over 9 bases. After removal of 6 bases from V and 4 bases from J, the junction contained 24 bases not matched to a gene. The CDR3 is made up of 21 amino acids. Germline V gene sequence: CDR1 MDHEN, CDR2 SYDVKM. The chain's CDR3 is CASSLDNLRQGGPRNNEKLFF. In nucleotides, the CDR3 is TGTGCCAGCAGCCTAGATAACCTCCGACAGGGGGGTCCCCGCAATAATGAAAAACTGTTTTTT.

The chain is built from TRBV28 and TRBJ1-1; 7 bases fit TRBD1. This CDR3 is 14 amino acids long. Germline V gene sequence: CDR1 MDHEN, CDR2 SYDVKM. The V and J ends lost 5 bases and 3 bases, in that order; junction bases with no gene match: 6. This CDR3 is CASSPPGQYTEAFF. The CDR3 DNA reads TGTGCCAGCAGTCCCCCGGGACAGTACACTGAAGCTTTCTTT.

The chain links TRBV19 to TRBJ1-4; no definite D call. CDR1 and CDR2 (germline): LNHDA, SQIVND (reference sequence). CDR3 size: 13 residues. Trimming removed 11 bases from V and 4 bases from J, with 14 bases in between. The CDR3, as DNA: TGTGCCGTAAAAAGGGCCAATAATGAAAAACTGTTTTTT. Protein sequence: CAVKRANNEKLFF.

This chain connects TRBV28 to TRBJ1-5; D unresolved. Looked up from germline, CDR1 is MDHEN and CDR2 is SYDVKM. The CDR3 consists of 16 residues. V shed 2 bases and J shed 5 bases, with 16 bases lying between them. The CDR3 spells CASSLGPLGVDQPQHF. CDR3 sequence (DNA): TGTGCCAGCAGTTTAGGTCCCTTGGGAGTGGATCAGCCCCAGCATTTT.

With regard to this clone: In the same sample, other DNA sequences code for this CDR3. This chain joins TRBV6-6 and TRBJ1-1, with a weak D call TRBD1 (6 bases). The CDR3 spans 13 residues. V was cut by 6 bases and J by 0 bases, with 8 bases left in between. The germline gives CDR1 MNHNY, CDR2 SVGAGI (reference sequence). The CDR3 loop is CASRRTVNTEAFF. The CDR3 DNA follows: TGTGCCAGCAGGAGGACAGTGAACACTGAAGCTTTCTTT.

This chain joins TRBV19 and TRBJ1-1; D gene uncertain. Germline values: CDR1 LNHDA, CDR2 SQIVND (reference sequence). V lost 3 bases, J lost 0 bases, and 5 bases lay in between. The CDR3 consists of 13 residues. The CDR3 sequence is CASSISVNTEAFF. The CDR3 DNA follows: TGTGCCAGTAGTATCTCGGTGAACACTGAAGCTTTCTTT.

This chain links TRBV7-8 with TRBJ1-5; D ambiguous. Germline values: CDR1 SGHVS, CDR2 FQNEAQ. The V end was cut by 0 bases, the J end by 1 base, with 16 bases between. The CDR3 consists of 18 residues. CDR3 sequence (DNA): TGTGCCAGCAGCTTAGCCTACGGCCGGCGGCCGAGCAATCAGCCCCAGCATTTT. Translation gives CASSLAYGRRPSNQPQHF.

The chain is built from TRBV11-2 and TRBJ2-3, with D perhaps TRBD2 (5 bases). CDR1 and CDR2 from the germline V gene are SGHAT and FQNNGV. V was shortened by 6 bases and J by 9 bases, with 19 bases between the two germline ends. The CDR3 sequence is 14 residues long. CDR3 sequence: CASRVGSDPGTQYF. CDR3 coding DNA: TGTGCCAGCAGGGTCGGGTCGGACCCGGGGACGCAGTATTTT.

This clone was seen more than once but under ten times. The chain links TRBV15 to TRBJ1-6, with no clear D. CDR3 length: 12 amino acids. The germline V gene has CDR1 LNHNV and CDR2 YYDKDF (reference sequence). The ends were cut back, 1 base at V and 11 bases at J, with 6 bases in the middle. CDR3 nucleotide sequence: TGTGCCACCAGCAGAGGAATGGCACCCCTCCACTTT. The encoded protein is CATSRGMAPLHF.

This chain connects TRBV5-1 to TRBJ2-6, with D tentatively TRBD2 (6 bases). The germline gives CDR1 SGHRS, CDR2 YFSETQ. The CDR3 extends over 16 amino acids. V was trimmed by 4 bases and J by 3 bases, leaving 14 bases between them. The CDR3 sequence: CASSRTGVDGANVLTF. The CDR3 bases are TGCGCCAGCAGCCGGACGGGGGTGGATGGGGCCAACGTCCTGACTTTC.

The rearrangement joins TRBV19 to TRBJ2-7, with 8 positions matching TRBD1. The CDR3 covers 14 residues. Germline V gene sequence: CDR1 LNHDA, CDR2 SQIVND (reference sequence). With V trimmed by 6 bases and J by 4 bases, 8 bases remained unmatched. The CDR3 region is CASRNRGNDYEQYF. As DNA, the CDR3 is TGTGCCAGTAGGAACAGGGGGAATGATTACGAGCAGTACTTC.

This clone was seen just once. The chain employs TRBV7-2 and TRBJ1-1; TRBD1 is a possible D gene (5 bases). This CDR3 has 14 amino acids. Trimming left V 5 bases short and J 3 bases short, with 13 bases between. Germline-derived CDR1 and CDR2 are SGHTA and FQGNSA. The CDR3 DNA is TGTGCCAGCAGCATCCCGGGGGGGTACACTGAAGCTTTCTTT. Encoded protein: CASSIPGGYTEAFF.

This sequence joins TRBV14 and TRBJ1-1; possible D gene TRBD1, 6 bases. The CDR3 is 15 amino acids. The germline V gene has CDR1 SGHDN and CDR2 FVKESK. The V gene lost 2 bases and the J gene lost 4 bases, with 14 bases spanning the gap. CDR3 coding DNA: TGTGCCAGCAGCCAATTCCAGGGGCAGGGCACTGAAGCTTTCTTT. Its protein product is CASSQFQGQGTEAFF.

V is TRBV7-7 and J is TRBJ1-5, with unresolved D. V shed 5 bases and J shed 3 bases, with 8 bases lying between them. The CDR3 is made up of 13 amino acids. Germline lookup yields CDR1 SSHAT and CDR2 FNYEAQ (reference sequence). The CDR3 DNA reads TGTGCCAGCAGCCCCAGCGTCAATCAGCCCCAGCATTTT. Translating it yields CASSPSVNQPQHF.

The V call is TRBV7-2, the J call TRBJ2-1; 7 bases are shared with TRBD2. The V gene end was trimmed by 4 bases and the J gene end by 7 bases; junction bases not matched to a gene: 1. Germline V lookup: CDR1 SGHTA, CDR2 FQGNSA. The CDR3 is 12 amino acids. The CDR3 nucleotides read TGTGCCAGCAGCTCACTAGCGAATGAGCAGTTCTTC. This sequence encodes CASSSLANEQFF.

This chain uses TRBV5-1 with TRBJ2-6; D is perhaps TRBD2 (6 bases). The V gene's germline CDR1 is SGHRS and CDR2 YFSETQ. Trimming cost V 5 bases and J 0 bases, with 18 bases left between them. There are 18 residues in the CDR3. In DNA form, the CDR3 reads TGCGCCAGCAGTCCTAGGAGGGCGATAAGCTCTGGGGCCAACGTCCTGACTTTC. Amino acid sequence: CASSPRRAISSGANVLTF.

This rearrangement joins TRBV12-5 to TRBJ2-1; D remains ambiguous. The CDR3 length is 13 residues. Per the germline V gene, CDR1 is LGHNT and CDR2 is FRNRAP. With 2 bases removed from V and 8 bases from J, the gap between germline ends came to 10 bases. CDR3 sequence: CASGLSGSDEQFF. In DNA form, the CDR3 reads TGTGCTAGTGGTTTGTCTGGAAGCGATGAGCAGTTCTTC.

This chain joins TRBV19 and TRBJ2-1, with 10 nucleotides matching TRBD1. This CDR3 is built from 15 residues. The V gene end was trimmed by 7 bases and the J gene end by 5 bases; junction bases not matched to a gene: 8. Per germline, CDR1 LNHDA and CDR2 SQIVND (reference sequence). The CDR3 DNA reads TGTGCCAGTACCACAGACAGGGGGCCCAACAATGAGCAGTTCTTC. The encoded protein is CASTTDRGPNNEQFF.

This chain joins TRBV18 and TRBJ2-3; 13 bases are a match to TRBD2. Per germline, CDR1 KGHSH and CDR2 LQKENI. The V and J ends lost 5 bases and 6 bases, in that order; junction bases with no gene match: 5. This CDR3 region has 15 residues. This chain's CDR3 is CASSKGTSGTDTQYF. In DNA, the CDR3 is TGTGCCAGCTCAAAAGGGACTAGCGGGACTGATACGCAGTATTTT.